Each of the 24 T cell receptor beta chains below was sequenced from the same sample in a study of shared clonotypes between healthy human individuals. The table came from immunoSEQ multiplex PCR; TCRdb's copy has only in-frame clones and leaves some out. Altogether some 700,000 clones are present, roughly 88% being singletons, with the ten largest covering 34%. The sequencing sample was made of memory CD8+ T cells from PBMCs. Subset given: CD45RO+ cells pooled with CCR7-negative TemRA cells. These receptors were taken from a man between 18 and 35 years old in good health. Some clones in this sample may be carry-over from other donors' samples.

The V and J genes are TRBV6-6 and TRBJ1-2; a possible D gene is TRBD1 (5 bases). Germline V gene sequence: CDR1 MNHNY, CDR2 SVGAGI (reference sequence). The V and J ends lost 4 bases and 2 bases respectively, with 11 bases between them. The CDR3 is 14 residues long. The CDR3 bases are TGTGCCAGCAGTTCCGCGAGGGGAAACTATGGCTACACCTTC. Residues: CASSSARGNYGYTF.

The chain uses TRBV20-1 and TRBJ1-2; tentatively, D is TRBD1 (6 bases). The V end was cut by 3 bases, the J end by 13 bases, with 15 bases between. This CDR3 has 11 amino acids. Per germline, CDR1 DFQATT and CDR2 SNEGSKA (reference sequence). The CDR3 sequence: CSARRGFICTF. CDR3 sequence (DNA): TGCAGTGCTAGGAGGGGGTTTATTTGCACCTTC.

V usage is TRBV28 and J usage is TRBJ1-4, with 8 bases fitting TRBD1. Germline V gene data show CDR1 as MDHEN and CDR2 as SYDVKM. The J segment lost 6 bases and the V segment lost 6 bases, leaving 6 bases of the junction unmatched. CDR3 length: 14 residues. The DNA of the CDR3 is TGTGCCAGCAGCCAGGGGGCGGAATATGAAAAACTGTTTTTT. Its translation is CASSQGAEYEKLFF.

The chain combines TRBV18 with TRBJ2-1, with 7 bases that match TRBD2. Losses at the gene ends were 3 bases for V and 0 bases for J; bases not matched to a gene: 8. The CDR3 runs 17 residues. The germline CDR1 and CDR2 sequences are KGHSH and LQKENI. DNA for the CDR3: TGTGCCAGCTCACCGGAATGGCTAGCGGACTCCTACAATGAGCAGTTCTTC. Translation gives CASSPEWLADSYNEQFF.

The chain links TRBV5-1 to TRBJ2-2, with 14 positions matching TRBD2. This CDR3 contains 16 residues. The germline V gene has CDR1 SGHRS and CDR2 YFSETQ. V lost 4 bases, J lost 7 bases, and 6 bases stayed unmatched. The CDR3: CASSTGTSGSGGELFF. For the CDR3, the DNA is TGCGCCAGCAGCACCGGGACTAGCGGGAGTGGCGGGGAGCTGTTTTTT.

The chain has TRBV2 and TRBJ2-2; D is unclear. The CDR3 is 13 amino acids. V lost 1 base, J lost 6 bases, and 6 bases lay in between. The germline CDR1 and CDR2 sequences are SNHLY and FYNNEI. The CDR3 is CASSEGLSGELFF. The CDR3 region has the DNA TGTGCCAGCAGTGAAGGGTTGTCCGGGGAGCTGTTTTTT.

The chain employs TRBV27 and TRBJ2-1; TRBD2 agrees at 13 bases. CDR3 length equals 17 residues. With 5 bases clipped from V and 8 bases from J, the junction kept 12 bases outside the gene matches. Per germline, CDR1 MNHEY and CDR2 SMNVEV (reference sequence). CDR3 sequence reads: CASSPMGLAGPRDEQFF. In nucleotides, the CDR3 is TGTGCCAGCAGTCCGATGGGACTAGCGGGACCAAGGGATGAGCAGTTCTTC.

This clone was counted a single time. V usage is TRBV4-3 and J usage is TRBJ1-4; D possibly corresponds to TRBD1 (5 bases). The V end was cut by 1 base, the J end by 6 bases, with 18 bases between. The CDR3 runs to 17 residues. Per the germline V gene, CDR1 is LGHNA and CDR2 is YSLEER. The CDR3 DNA reads TGCGCCAGCAGCCAAGCTTGGGGGTTCGGGTTACATGAAAAACTGTTTTTT. Its translation: CASSQAWGFGLHEKLFF.

This clone was counted a few times. The chain couples TRBV28 to TRBJ2-1, with D perhaps matching TRBD2 (5 bases). Germline V gives CDR1 MDHEN, CDR2 SYDVKM. The CDR3 is 14 amino acids. The V end was cut by 6 bases, the J end by 4 bases, with 13 bases between. CDR3 loop: CASSPSRDYNEQFF. The DNA for the CDR3 is TGTGCCAGCAGCCCCTCCCGGGATTACAATGAGCAGTTCTTC. Full variable domain (remainder filled in from reference TRBV28 and TRBJ2-1): DVKVTQSSRYLVKRTGEKVFLECVQDMDHENMFWYRQDPGLGLRLIYFSYDVKMKEKGDIPEGYSVSREKKERFSLILESASTNQTSMYLCASSPSRDYNEQFFGPGTRLTVL.

The chain carries TRBV7-9 and TRBJ1-1; 7 bases match TRBD1. The CDR3 extends over 19 amino acids. Germline trimming cut 5 bases from V and 1 base from J; bases unmatched to any gene: 19. CDR1 is SEHNR, CDR2 FQNEAQ, per germline (reference sequence). The chain's CDR3 is CASSPYQGGALSWNTEAFF. The CDR3, as DNA: TGTGCCAGCAGCCCGTACCAGGGGGGGGCTTTATCCTGGAACACTGAAGCTTTCTTT.

The rearrangement joins TRBV7-9 to TRBJ1-4, with D unclear. V shed 2 bases and J shed 8 bases, with 12 bases lying between them. The germline CDR1 and CDR2 sequences are SEHNR and FQNEAQ (reference sequence). The CDR3 runs 14 residues. The CDR3 loop is CASSLQIREEKLFF. The CDR3 DNA reads as TGTGCCAGCAGCTTACAAATCCGGGAAGAAAAACTGTTTTTT.

Note on this clone: Different DNA sequences within this sample yield the same CDR3. V is TRBV27 and J is TRBJ2-7; D is unresolved. CDR1 is MNHEY and CDR2 is SMNVEV in the germline V gene (reference sequence). The CDR3 is 16 amino acids. V was trimmed by 6 bases and J by 0 bases, leaving 18 bases between them. The CDR3 loop is CASSPVRVRGSYEQYF. For the CDR3, the DNA is TGTGCCAGCAGCCCCGTTAGGGTAAGAGGCTCCTACGAGCAGTACTTC.

The chain couples TRBV4-1 to TRBJ2-7; 9 bases align to TRBD1. Losses at the gene ends were 5 bases for V and 3 bases for J; bases not matched to a gene: 5. The CDR3 runs to 14 residues. Per the germline V gene, CDR1 is MGHRA and CDR2 is YSYEKL. CDR3 amino acids: CASSFRQGVYEQYF. CDR3 DNA: TGCGCCAGCAGCTTCCGACAGGGGGTCTACGAGCAGTACTTC.

J is TRBJ2-1 and V is TRBV6-5; D not resolved. The V gene's germline CDR1 is MNHEY and CDR2 SVGAGI. CDR3 length: 14 amino acids. With 2 bases removed from V and 6 bases from J, the gap between germline ends came to 11 bases. The CDR3 here is CASSYGASFNEQFF. CDR3 sequence (DNA): TGTGCCAGCAGTTACGGAGCCAGTTTCAATGAGCAGTTCTTC.

The chain has TRBV4-1 and TRBJ2-5; TRBD2 matches 7 bases. CDR1 and CDR2 from the germline V gene are MGHRA and YSYEKL. The CDR3 contains 15 residues. The V segment lost 5 bases and the J segment 0 bases; nucleotides outside the gene matches: 6. The CDR3 spells CASSYGLGHQETQYF. CDR3 nucleotide sequence: TGCGCCAGCAGCTATGGACTAGGACACCAAGAGACCCAGTACTTC.

This chain connects TRBV19 to TRBJ2-2; the D gene is possibly TRBD2 (6 bases). The CDR3 is 14 residues long. V lost 5 bases and J lost 4, with 11 bases in between. Per the germline V gene, CDR1 is LNHDA and CDR2 is SQIVND (reference sequence). As DNA, the CDR3 is TGTGCCAGTAGTTGGAGGGGTTCCACCGGGGAGCTGTTTTTT. It encodes CASSWRGSTGELFF.

The DNA for the CDR3 is TGTGCCAGCAGTTTAGGACTAGCGCCCTACAATGAGCAGTTCTTC. This translates into CASSLGLAPYNEQFF. The chain couples TRBV28 to TRBJ2-1; 9 nucleotides line up with TRBD2. V shed 2 bases and J 2 bases; nucleotides not matched to a gene: 1. The CDR3 is 15 amino acids. Germline loops: CDR1 MDHEN, CDR2 SYDVKM.

This clone has only a few counts. This chain links TRBV19 with TRBJ2-1; perhaps D is TRBD1 or TRBD2 (5 bases each). Germline loops: CDR1 LNHDA, CDR2 SQIVND (reference sequence). With 5 bases removed from V and 4 bases from J, the gap between germline ends came to 12 bases. This CDR3 has 14 amino acids. In DNA, the CDR3 is TGTGCCAGTAGTTCGGGGCAGCCTTACAATGAGCAGTTCTTC. Translation: CASSSGQPYNEQFF.

The V and J genes are TRBV27 and TRBJ1-1, with D unresolved. Germline CDR1 is MNHEY and CDR2 is SMNVEV (reference sequence). V lost 6 bases and J 4 bases, leaving 15 bases between the germline ends. The CDR3 has 14 residues. The CDR3 DNA reads as TGTGCCAGCAGATCAATAACCGGGGTCACTGAAGCTTTCTTT. Translated: CASRSITGVTEAFF.

The CDR3 sequence is CASSVGRWGSTRDGTYEQYF. The CDR3 DNA reads as TGTGCCAGCAGTGTAGGTAGGTGGGGCAGTACACGGGACGGAACCTACGAGCAGTACTTC. The chain recombines TRBV6-4 with TRBJ2-7; D is perhaps TRBD1 or TRBD2 (5 bases each). Trimming cost V 4 bases and J 2 bases, with 30 bases left between them. The CDR3 totals 20 residues. The germline V gene has CDR1 MRHNA and CDR2 SNTAGT.

The chain carries TRBV5-5 and TRBJ2-4; the D is unclear. With 6 bases removed from V and 1 base from J, the gap between germline ends came to 14 bases. From germline, CDR1 is SGHKS and CDR2 YYEKEE (reference sequence). The CDR3 totals 15 residues. The CDR3 region is CASTEEGRAKNIQYF. In DNA form, the CDR3 reads TGTGCCAGCACCGAAGAAGGACGGGCCAAAAACATTCAGTACTTC.

The chain links TRBV5-6 to TRBJ1-3, with a weak D call TRBD1 (6 bases). The germline V and J ends were trimmed by 3 bases and 0 bases, with 16 bases remaining between them. Germline V gene sequence: CDR1 SGHDT, CDR2 YYEEEE. The CDR3 has 17 residues. As DNA, the CDR3 is TGTGCCAGCAGCTGGGGGACAAGCCTGAGCTCTGGAAACACCATATATTTT. Translation gives CASSWGTSLSSGNTIYF.

The CDR3 DNA reads TGTGCCAGCAGGTCGTACAGGGACAATGAGCAGTTCTTC. Protein sequence: CASRSYRDNEQFF. The chain employs TRBV27 and TRBJ2-1; D may be TRBD1 (6 bases). Trimming removed 6 bases from V and 5 bases from J, with 11 bases in between. This CDR3 is 13 amino acids long. The germline V gene encodes CDR1 MNHEY and CDR2 SMNVEV (reference sequence).

V usage is TRBV11-2 and J usage is TRBJ2-1, with a tentative D call TRBD1 (6 bases). Deletions cut 6 bases from V and 6 bases from J, with 6 bases between. This CDR3 is 11 amino acids long. Germline V CDR1 and CDR2: SGHAT, FQNNGV. The CDR3 protein is CASRDSNEQFF. Written as DNA, the CDR3 is TGTGCCAGCAGGGACAGCAATGAGCAGTTCTTC.